This T cell receptor (beta chain) derives from a study of shared clonotypes between healthy human individuals. From CD4+ cells came CD45RA+ naive and CD45RA-negative memory subsets. TCRdb's table, derived via immunoSEQ multiplex PCR, lists solely in-frame clones and lacks some. This sample yields roughly 2.5 million clones, of which roughly nine tenths are seen a single time; roughly 0.13% belongs to the top ten. V lost 2 bases and J 3 bases, leaving 16 bases between the germline ends. The CDR3 consists of 16 residues. Germline loops: CDR1 MRHNA, CDR2 SNTAGT. The V gene is TRBV6-4, the J gene TRBJ1-1; D is unresolved. This clonotype was sampled from a young man in good health. Sequencing input: naive CD4+ T cells sorted from blood. Subset indicated: CD45RA+ positively selected. This CDR3 reads CASSDTEAKSHTEAFF. Here the CDR3 DNA reads TGTGCCAGCAGTGACACGGAGGCAAAATCCCACACTGAAGCTTTCTTT.